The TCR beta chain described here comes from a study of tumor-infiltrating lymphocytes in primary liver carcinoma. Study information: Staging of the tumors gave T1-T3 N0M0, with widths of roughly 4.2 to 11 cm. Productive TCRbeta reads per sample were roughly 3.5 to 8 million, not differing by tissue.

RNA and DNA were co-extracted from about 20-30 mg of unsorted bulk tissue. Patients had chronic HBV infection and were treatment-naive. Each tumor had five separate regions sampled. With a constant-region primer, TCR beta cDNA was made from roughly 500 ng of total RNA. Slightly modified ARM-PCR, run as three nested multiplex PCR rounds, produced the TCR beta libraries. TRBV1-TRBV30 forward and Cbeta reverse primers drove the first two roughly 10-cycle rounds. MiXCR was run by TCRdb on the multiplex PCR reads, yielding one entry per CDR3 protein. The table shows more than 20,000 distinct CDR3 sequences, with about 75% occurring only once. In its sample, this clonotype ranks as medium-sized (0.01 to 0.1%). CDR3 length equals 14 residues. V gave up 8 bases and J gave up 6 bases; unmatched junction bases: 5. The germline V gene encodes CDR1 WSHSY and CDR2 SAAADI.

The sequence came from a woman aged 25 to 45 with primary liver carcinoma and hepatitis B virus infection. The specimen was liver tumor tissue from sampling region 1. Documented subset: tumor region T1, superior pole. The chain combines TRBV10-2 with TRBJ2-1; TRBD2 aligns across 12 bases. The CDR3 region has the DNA TGCGCCAGCTCGGGACTAGCGGGCGGCAATGAGCAGTTCTTC. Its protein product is CASSGLAGGNEQFF.